This T cell receptor (beta chain) stems from a study of T cells in Graves' hyperthyroidism and ophthalmopathy. Points from the study as a whole: In the blood, most expanded thyroid clonotypes above 0.001 appeared as well.

Using RNA transcripts as the source, TCR beta CDR3 regions were amplified. TCR CDR3 regions were first amplified by RT-PCR with HTBI primers. TCRdb reanalysed the multiplex PCR reads using MiXCR and keeps one entry per CDR3 protein. The sample has around 580,000 distinct CDR3 sequences, 46% seen once. Deletions cut 4 bases from V and 4 bases from J, with 23 bases between. This CDR3 has 17 amino acids. This clonotype occurred many times. The antigen is not known. V is TRBV5-7 and J is TRBJ1-1; no clear D gene. TRBV5-7 is designated an ORF whose function remains uncertain. What was sequenced was peripheral blood or thyroid tissue (not recorded which). The TCR was taken from a woman under 30 with Graves' hyperthyroidism. CDR3 sequence reads: CASSPLIGVDRGTEAFF. CDR3 bases: TGTGCCAGCAGCCCACTTATCGGGGTTGATAGAGGCACTGAAGCTTTCTTT.